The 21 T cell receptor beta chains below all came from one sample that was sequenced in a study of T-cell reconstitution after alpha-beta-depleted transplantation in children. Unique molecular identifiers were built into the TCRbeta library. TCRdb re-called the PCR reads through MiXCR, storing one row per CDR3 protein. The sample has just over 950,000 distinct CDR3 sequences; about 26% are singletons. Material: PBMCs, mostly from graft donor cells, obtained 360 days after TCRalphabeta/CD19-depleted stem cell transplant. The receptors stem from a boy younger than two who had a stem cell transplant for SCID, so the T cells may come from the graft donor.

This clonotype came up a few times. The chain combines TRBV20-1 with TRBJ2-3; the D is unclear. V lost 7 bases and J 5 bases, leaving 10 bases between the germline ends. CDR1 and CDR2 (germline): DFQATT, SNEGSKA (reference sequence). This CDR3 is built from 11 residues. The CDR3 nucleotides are TGCAGTGGGACGGTCCAAGATACGCAGTATTTT. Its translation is CSGTVQDTQYF.

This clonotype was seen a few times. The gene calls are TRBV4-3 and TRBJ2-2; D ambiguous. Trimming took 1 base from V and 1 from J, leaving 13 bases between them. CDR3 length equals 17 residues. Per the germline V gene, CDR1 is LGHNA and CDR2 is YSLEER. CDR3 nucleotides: TGCGCCAGCAGCCAAGTATTTAGGGCAGGGAACACCGGGGAGCTGTTTTTT. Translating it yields CASSQVFRAGNTGELFF.

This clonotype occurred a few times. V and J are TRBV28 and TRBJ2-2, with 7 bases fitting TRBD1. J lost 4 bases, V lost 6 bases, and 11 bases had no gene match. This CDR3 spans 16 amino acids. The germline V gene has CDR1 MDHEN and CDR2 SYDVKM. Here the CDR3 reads CASSLHTGVGTGELFF. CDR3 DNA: TGTGCCAGCAGCCTCCATACAGGGGTTGGCACCGGGGAGCTGTTTTTT. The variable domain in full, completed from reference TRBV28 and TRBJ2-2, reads DVKVTQSSRYLVKRTGEKVFLECVQDMDHENMFWYRQDPGLGLRLIYFSYDVKMKEKGDIPEGYSVSREKKERFSLILESASTNQTSMYLCASSLHTGVGTGELFFGEGSRLTVL.

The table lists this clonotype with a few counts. The CDR3 is CASSPYLSGFTDTQYF. CDR3 bases: TGTGCCAGCAGCCCCTATCTTAGCGGTTTCACAGATACGCAGTATTTT. The V call is TRBV7-8, the J call TRBJ2-3; maybe TRBD2 (6 bases). In germline, CDR1 is SGHVS, CDR2 FQNEAQ. V was trimmed by 5 bases and J by 2 bases, leaving 17 bases between them. CDR3 length: 16 residues.

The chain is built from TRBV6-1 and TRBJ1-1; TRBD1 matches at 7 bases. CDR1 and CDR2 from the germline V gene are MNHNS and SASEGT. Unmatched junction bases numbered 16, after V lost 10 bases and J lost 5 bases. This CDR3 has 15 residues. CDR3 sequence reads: CATRVQTGILTEAFF. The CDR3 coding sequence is TGTGCCACCAGAGTTCAGACAGGGATTCTGACTGAAGCTTTCTTT.

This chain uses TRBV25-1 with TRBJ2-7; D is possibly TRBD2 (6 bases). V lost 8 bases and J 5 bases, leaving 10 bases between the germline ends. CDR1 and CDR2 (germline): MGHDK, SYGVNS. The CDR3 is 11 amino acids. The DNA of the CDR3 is TGTGCCAGCGGGGGGTATAACGAGCAGTACTTC. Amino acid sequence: CASGGYNEQYF.

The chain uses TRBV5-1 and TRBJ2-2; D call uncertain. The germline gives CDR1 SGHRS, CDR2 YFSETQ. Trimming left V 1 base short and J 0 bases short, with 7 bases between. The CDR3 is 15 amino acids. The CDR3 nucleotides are TGCGCCAGCAGCTTGTACAGCTCGAACACCGGGGAGCTGTTTTTT. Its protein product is CASSLYSSNTGELFF.

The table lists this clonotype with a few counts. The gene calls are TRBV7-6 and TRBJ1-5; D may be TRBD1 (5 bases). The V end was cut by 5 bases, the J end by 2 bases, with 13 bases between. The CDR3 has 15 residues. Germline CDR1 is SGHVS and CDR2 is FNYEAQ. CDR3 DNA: TGTGCCAGCAGCCCCCTTCAGGGCGGCAATCAGCCCCAGCATTTT. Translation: CASSPLQGGNQPQHF.

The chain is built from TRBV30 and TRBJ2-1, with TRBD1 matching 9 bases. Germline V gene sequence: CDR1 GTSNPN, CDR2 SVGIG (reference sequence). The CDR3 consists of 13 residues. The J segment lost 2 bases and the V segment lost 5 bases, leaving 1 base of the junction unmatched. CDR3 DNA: TGTGCCTGGCGGGACAGGGCCTACAATGAGCAGTTCTTC. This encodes CAWRDRAYNEQFF. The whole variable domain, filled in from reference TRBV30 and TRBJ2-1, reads SQTIHQWPATLVQPVGSPLSLECTVEGTSNPNLYWYRQAAGRGLQLLFYSVGIGQISSEVPQNLSASRPQDRQFILSSKKLLLSDSGFYLCAWRDRAYNEQFFGPGTRLTVL.

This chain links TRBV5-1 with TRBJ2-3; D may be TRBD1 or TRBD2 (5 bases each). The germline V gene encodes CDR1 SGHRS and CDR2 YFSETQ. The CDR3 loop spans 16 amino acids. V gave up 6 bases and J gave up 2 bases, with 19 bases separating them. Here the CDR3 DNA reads TGCGCCAGCATTTCCTCCTCCGGGACGCACACAGATACGCAGTATTTT. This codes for CASISSSGTHTDTQYF.

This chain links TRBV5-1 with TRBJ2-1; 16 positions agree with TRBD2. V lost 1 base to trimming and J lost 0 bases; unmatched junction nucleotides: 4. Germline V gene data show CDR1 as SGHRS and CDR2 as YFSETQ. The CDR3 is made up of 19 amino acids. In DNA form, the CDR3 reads TGCGCCAGCAGCTTGTCGGGACTAGCGGGGGGGAGCTCCTACAATGAGCAGTTCTTC. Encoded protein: CASSLSGLAGGSSYNEQFF.

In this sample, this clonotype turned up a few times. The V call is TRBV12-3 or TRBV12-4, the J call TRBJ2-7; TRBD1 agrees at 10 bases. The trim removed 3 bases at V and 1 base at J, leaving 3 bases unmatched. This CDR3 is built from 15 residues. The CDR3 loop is CASSFGTGVSYEQYF. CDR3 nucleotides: TGTGCCAGCAGTTTTGGGACAGGGGTATCCTACGAGCAGTACTTC.

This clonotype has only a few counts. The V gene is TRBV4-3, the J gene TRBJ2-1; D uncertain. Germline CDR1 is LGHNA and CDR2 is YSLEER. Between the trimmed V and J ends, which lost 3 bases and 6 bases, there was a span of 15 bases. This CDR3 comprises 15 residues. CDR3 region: CASSQTTWVVNEQFF. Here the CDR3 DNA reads TGCGCCAGCAGCCAGACGACTTGGGTTGTCAATGAGCAGTTCTTC.

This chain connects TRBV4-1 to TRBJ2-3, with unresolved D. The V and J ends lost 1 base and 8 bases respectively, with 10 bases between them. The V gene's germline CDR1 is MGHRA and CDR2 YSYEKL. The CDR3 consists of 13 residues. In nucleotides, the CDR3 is TGCGCCAGCAGCCAAGTACCCCAAGGTACGCAGTATTTT. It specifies CASSQVPQGTQYF.

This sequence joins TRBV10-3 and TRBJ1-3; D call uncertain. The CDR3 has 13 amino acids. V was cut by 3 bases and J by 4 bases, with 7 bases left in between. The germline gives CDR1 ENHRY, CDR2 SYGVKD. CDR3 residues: CAISDMAGNTIYF. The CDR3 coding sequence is TGTGCCATCAGTGATATGGCCGGAAACACCATATATTTT.

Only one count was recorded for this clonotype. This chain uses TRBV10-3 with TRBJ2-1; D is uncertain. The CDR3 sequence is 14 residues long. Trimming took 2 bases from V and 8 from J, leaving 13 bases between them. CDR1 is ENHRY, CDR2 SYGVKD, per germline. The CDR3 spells CAISEAERLDEQFF. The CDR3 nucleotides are TGTGCCATCAGTGAGGCCGAACGGCTCGATGAGCAGTTCTTC.

The CDR3 bases are TGTGCCACCAGCAGAGTTTGGCAGGGGGGAATCAATCAGCCCCAGCATTTT. Translation gives CATSRVWQGGINQPQHF. The V gene is TRBV15, the J gene TRBJ1-5, with TRBD1 matching 7 bases. The CDR3 length is 17 residues. The trim removed 1 base at V and 3 bases at J, leaving 9 bases unmatched. Germline V gene sequence: CDR1 LNHNV, CDR2 YYDKDF (reference sequence).

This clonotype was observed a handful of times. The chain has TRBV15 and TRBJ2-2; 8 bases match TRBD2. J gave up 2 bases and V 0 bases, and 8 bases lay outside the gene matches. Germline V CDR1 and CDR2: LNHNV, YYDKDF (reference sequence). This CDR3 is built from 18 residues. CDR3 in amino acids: CATSRDWGGGRNTGELFF. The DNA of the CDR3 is TGTGCCACCAGCAGAGATTGGGGCGGGGGGCGCAACACCGGGGAGCTGTTTTTT.

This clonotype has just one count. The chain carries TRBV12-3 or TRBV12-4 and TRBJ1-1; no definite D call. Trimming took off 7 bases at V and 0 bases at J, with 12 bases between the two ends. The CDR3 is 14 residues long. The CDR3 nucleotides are TGTGCCAGCACCGAGATGATGATGAACACTGAAGCTTTCTTT. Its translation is CASTEMMMNTEAFF.

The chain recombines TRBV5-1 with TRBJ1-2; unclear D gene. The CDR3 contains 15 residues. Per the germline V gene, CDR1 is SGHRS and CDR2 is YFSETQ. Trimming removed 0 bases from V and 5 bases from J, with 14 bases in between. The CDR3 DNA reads TGCGCCAGCAGCTTGGATACCAATCAAAATTATGGCTACACCTTC. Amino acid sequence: CASSLDTNQNYGYTF.

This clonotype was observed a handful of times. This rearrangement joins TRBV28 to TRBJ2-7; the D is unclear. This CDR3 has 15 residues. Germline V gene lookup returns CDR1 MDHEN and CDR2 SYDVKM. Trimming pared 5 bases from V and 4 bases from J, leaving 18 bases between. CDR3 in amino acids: CASSPYRALGYEQYF. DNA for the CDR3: TGTGCCAGCAGTCCTTACCGGGCTCTGGGATACGAGCAGTACTTC.